The 4 T cell receptor beta chains below all came from one sample that was sequenced in a study of Graves' ophthalmopathy and Graves' hyperthyroidism. The authors amplified TCR beta CDR3 regions from RNA transcripts. The first round was an RT-PCR with HTBI primers, and the second round was a multiplex PCR. In TCRdb, the multiplex PCR reads were re-called with MiXCR into one record per CDR3 protein. The profile shows roughly 350,000 distinct CDR3 sequences, roughly a sixth of them singletons. The sequenced sample was peripheral blood. These receptors came from an adult woman with stable Graves' hyperthyroidism.

The V gene is TRBV12-3 or TRBV12-4, the J gene TRBJ2-2; D remains unclear. V was trimmed by 5 bases and J by 6 bases, leaving 10 bases between them. CDR3 length: 13 amino acids. CDR3: CASSQTLAGELFF. In nucleotides, the CDR3 is TGTGCCAGCAGTCAAACTCTGGCCGGGGAGCTGTTTTTT.

V gene TRBV20-1 combines with J gene TRBJ1-5; a possible D gene is TRBD1 (6 bases). The V gene's germline CDR1 is DFQATT and CDR2 SNEGSKA (reference sequence). Between the trimmed V and J ends, which lost 0 bases and 2 bases, there was a span of 14 bases. This CDR3 contains 16 residues. CDR3 sequence reads: CSARETGWYGNQPQHF. CDR3 DNA: TGCAGTGCTAGAGAGACAGGTTGGTACGGCAATCAGCCCCAGCATTTT.

This clonotype was counted ten times or more. This chain uses TRBV30 with TRBJ2-7, with 7 positions matching TRBD2. V lost 1 base to trimming and J lost 0 bases; unmatched junction nucleotides: 9. Germline CDR1 GTSNPN, CDR2 SVGIG (reference sequence). The CDR3 loop spans 16 amino acids. In nucleotides, the CDR3 is TGTGCCTGGAGTGGGTTAGGGCGGGAGAACTCCTACGAGCAGTACTTC. It specifies CAWSGLGRENSYEQYF.

At least ten counts were recorded for this clonotype. The chain uses TRBV27 and TRBJ1-3, with D possibly TRBD1 on 6 matching bases. The CDR3 spans 14 residues. The V end was cut by 6 bases, the J end by 0 bases, with 9 bases between. Germline V CDR1 and CDR2: MNHEY, SMNVEV (reference sequence). The CDR3 DNA reads as TGTGCCAGCAGCGGGGGCCACTCTGGAAACACCATATATTTT. Translated, it gives CASSGGHSGNTIYF.